The 23 T cell receptor beta chains below all came from one sample that was sequenced in a study of T-cell reconstitution after alpha-beta-depleted transplantation in children. Preparation of the TCRbeta library used unique molecular identifiers. One entry per CDR3 protein results from TCRdb running MiXCR on the PCR reads. The sample has about 240,000 distinct CDR3 sequences, around 12% seen once. The specimen comprised PBMCs from the stem cell graft donor, sampled from the stem cell graft. Receptors originate from a human donor who donated a stem cell graft to a child with acute lymphoblastic leukemia.

The sample holds many counts of this clonotype. This chain connects TRBV12-3 or TRBV12-4 to TRBJ1-1; D might be TRBD1 (5 bases). This CDR3 is built from 12 residues. Trimming pared 6 bases from V and 4 bases from J, leaving 9 bases between. In DNA, the CDR3 is TGTGCCAGCAGCCAAAGGGGCACTGAAGCTTTCTTT. Translated, it gives CASSQRGTEAFF.

The chain couples TRBV12-3 or TRBV12-4 to TRBJ1-2; TRBD1 agrees at 8 bases. This CDR3 is built from 12 residues. Germline trimming cut 6 bases from V and 3 bases from J; bases unmatched to any gene: 0. CDR3 residues: CASRDRDYGYTF. DNA of the CDR3: TGTGCCAGCAGGGACAGGGACTATGGCTACACCTTC.

This chain joins TRBV6-5 and TRBJ2-4; D gene uncertain. V lost 4 bases, J lost 0 bases, and 13 bases lay in between. The CDR3 is 16 amino acids. Germline V CDR1 and CDR2: MNHEY, SVGAGI. CDR3 sequence (DNA): TGTGCCAGCAGTTCACGGCGGCTGACAGCCAAAAACATTCAGTACTTC. Its translation is CASSSRRLTAKNIQYF.

This clonotype was seen at least ten times. The chain carries TRBV7-6 and TRBJ2-1, with 8 bases that match TRBD2. After removal of 1 base from V and 4 bases from J, the junction contained 6 bases not matched to a gene. Germline CDR1 and CDR2: SGHVS and FNYEAQ. This CDR3 spans 16 amino acids. In DNA form, the CDR3 reads TGTGCCAGCAGCTTAGATATTGCGGGAGGTTACAATGAGCAGTTCTTC. The encoded protein is CASSLDIAGGYNEQFF.

The CDR3 loop is CAITRTENTEAFF. CDR3 nucleotides: TGTGCCATCACCAGGACTGAGAACACTGAAGCTTTCTTT. The chain uses TRBV10-3 and TRBJ1-1; unclear D gene. Trimming took off 7 bases at V and 1 base at J, with 10 bases between the two ends. Per germline, CDR1 ENHRY and CDR2 SYGVKD. The length of the CDR3 is 13 residues.

Details on this clonotype: Compared with germline, one end of the junction differs, possibly owing to a read error. The rearrangement links TRBV4-1 to TRBJ2-7; 11 positions match TRBD2. CDR1 is MGHRA, CDR2 YSYEKL, per germline. This CDR3 has 17 residues. The CDR3 reads CASSRGLLAGDRYEQYF. CDR3 DNA: TGTGCCAGCAGCCGCGGCCTACTAGCGGGAGATCGGTACGAGCAGTACTTC.

This clonotype was found many times. V gene TRBV6-2 or TRBV6-3 combines with J gene TRBJ2-6, with D possibly TRBD2 on 6 matching bases. This CDR3 spans 15 amino acids. V dropped 5 bases and J dropped 2 bases, with 10 bases sitting between them. The germline CDR1 and CDR2 sequences are MNHEY and SVGEGT. The CDR3: CASSQTSPGANVLTF. The CDR3 DNA reads as TGTGCCAGCAGTCAGACTAGTCCTGGGGCCAACGTCCTGACTTTC.

This clonotype appeared many times. The chain uses TRBV10-3 and TRBJ2-2, with a tentative D call TRBD1 (5 bases). The CDR3 consists of 15 residues. From germline, CDR1 is ENHRY and CDR2 SYGVKD. V lost 2 bases, J lost 4 bases, and 11 bases lay in between. The CDR3 here is CAISETSGFTGELFF. In DNA, the CDR3 is TGTGCCATCAGTGAGACGTCAGGGTTCACCGGGGAGCTGTTTTTT.

This clonotype was counted ten times or more. This chain connects TRBV4-3 to TRBJ2-1; 7 nucleotides match TRBD1. The length of the CDR3 is 13 residues. Germline assignment: CDR1 LGHNA and CDR2 YSLEER. The trim removed 4 bases at V and 5 bases at J, leaving 2 bases unmatched. The CDR3 sequence: CASSPTGNNEQFF. The DNA for the CDR3 is TGCGCCAGCAGCCCGACAGGGAACAATGAGCAGTTCTTC.

In DNA, the CDR3 is TGCAGTGCTAGAGGGGGTCGAAGGGGGCCGGACTATGGCTACACCTTC. Protein: CSARGGRRGPDYGYTF. The V and J genes are TRBV20-1 and TRBJ1-2; 7 positions agree with TRBD1. Germline V gene sequence: CDR1 DFQATT, CDR2 SNEGSKA (reference sequence). This CDR3 region has 16 residues. V trimming: 1 base; J trimming: 3 bases; junction bases outside the gene matches: 11.

With regard to this clonotype: A much larger clone sits a single nucleotide away, making a read error possible. The chain recombines TRBV3-1 with TRBJ2-1; D is unresolved. CDR1 is LGHDT and CDR2 is YNNKEL in the germline V gene (reference sequence). The CDR3 covers 15 residues. The CDR3 DNA is TGTGCCAGCTGCCAAGATCTGGTGGCAGCCCATGAGCAGTTCTTC. Residues: CASCQDLVAAHEQFF.

This clonotype has a count of ten or more. The rearrangement links TRBV6-2 or TRBV6-3 to TRBJ2-3, with TRBD2 identical over 9 bases. The CDR3 consists of 14 residues. Germline values: CDR1 MNHEY, CDR2 SVGEGT. V was clipped by 4 bases and J by 5 bases; unmatched bases: 4. The CDR3 DNA sequence: TGTGCCAGCAGTTCTACGACTAGCGGAGATACGCAGTATTTT. It specifies CASSSTTSGDTQYF.

This clonotype was seen a handful of times. The genes are TRBV4-3 and TRBJ2-4, with 7 positions matching TRBD2. The CDR3 extends over 16 amino acids. CDR1 is LGHNA, CDR2 YSLEER, per germline. V dropped 0 bases and J dropped 7; count of bases not matched to a gene: 9. For the CDR3, the DNA is TGCGCCAGCAGCCAAGACACCGTCGGGGGGATGAACATTCAGTACTTC. It yields the protein CASSQDTVGGMNIQYF.

This clonotype occurred many times. This sequence joins TRBV7-2 and TRBJ2-1; TRBD2 matches 12 bases. Germline V gene lookup returns CDR1 SGHTA and CDR2 FQGNSA. Trimming cost V 5 bases and J 15 bases; bases outside gene matches: 14. The CDR3 spans 15 residues. CDR3 amino acids: CASSTPGLAGNPLFF. The CDR3 DNA reads as TGTGCCAGCAGCACCCCCGGACTAGCGGGGAATCCCCTGTTCTTC.

This clonotype was counted ten times or more. The rearrangement links TRBV12-3 or TRBV12-4 to TRBJ1-3, with TRBD1 as a possible D gene (6 bases). The CDR3 extends over 14 amino acids. The ends were cut back, 8 bases at V and 4 bases at J, with 15 bases in the middle. The DNA of the CDR3 is TGTGCCAGCTTACGGGGGGCATCAGGAAACACCATATATTTT. Its translation: CASLRGASGNTIYF.

The sample holds many counts of this clonotype. This sequence joins TRBV9 and TRBJ2-7; D uncertain. The CDR3 contains 14 residues. The V end lost 4 bases, the J end lost 6 bases, and 17 bases lay between the germline ends. Germline-derived CDR1 and CDR2 are SGDLS and YYNGEE. The CDR3 here is CASSPEPPMGEQYF. DNA for the CDR3: TGTGCCAGCAGCCCCGAACCCCCCATGGGCGAGCAGTACTTC.

About this clonotype: This could be a read error, since a much larger clone is one nucleotide away. J is TRBJ2-3 and V is TRBV12-3 or TRBV12-4; D is possibly TRBD1 or TRBD2 (6 bases each). CDR3 size: 17 residues. The chain's CDR3 is CASSLEGGPSSTATQYF. Here the CDR3 DNA reads TGTGCCAGCAGTTTAGAAGGGGGGCCCTCTAGCACAGCTACGCAGTATTTT.

This clonotype was observed many times. The CDR3 DNA reads TGTGCCAGCAGATCCCTTACAGGGGAACAGCCCCAGCATTTT. The encoded protein is CASRSLTGEQPQHF. This chain connects TRBV28 to TRBJ1-5; 7 nucleotides align to TRBD1. Trimming took 6 bases from V and 7 from J; bases not matched to a gene: 9. Germline assignment: CDR1 MDHEN and CDR2 SYDVKM. The CDR3 length is 14 residues.

This clonotype occurred many times. The V and J genes are TRBV29-1 and TRBJ2-1; D is undetermined. V was pared by 1 base and J by 8 bases, with 15 bases between. The germline V gene has CDR1 SQVTM and CDR2 ANQGSEA. The CDR3 has 14 residues. The CDR3 loop is CSVEVFGTGYEQFF. The CDR3 DNA is TGCAGCGTTGAAGTTTTTGGTACGGGTTATGAGCAGTTCTTC.

This clonotype has at least ten counts. Here the CDR3 DNA reads TGTGCCAGCAGTTTAGGATTTTGGTCCTACGAGCAGTACTTC. Its protein is CASSLGFWSYEQYF. This chain connects TRBV12-3 or TRBV12-4 to TRBJ2-7; D unresolved. V was cut by 1 base and J by 1 base, with 8 bases left in between. This CDR3 spans 14 amino acids.

This clonotype has a count of ten or more. This chain connects TRBV6-1 to TRBJ2-6, with TRBD2 as a possible D gene (5 bases). Trimming cost V 11 bases and J 4 bases, with 12 bases left between them. CDR3 length equals 13 residues. Germline V gene sequence: CDR1 MNHNS, CDR2 SASEGT. CDR3 DNA: TGTGCCGCGATGAGGGTCGGGGCCAACGTCCTGACTTTC. This gives the protein CAAMRVGANVLTF.

In this sample, this clonotype turned up many times. V gene TRBV7-9 combines with J gene TRBJ1-5, with a tentative D call TRBD1 (6 bases). V was cut by 4 bases and J by 7 bases, with 11 bases left in between. This CDR3 is 13 amino acids long. CDR1 is SEHNR, CDR2 FQNEAQ, per germline (reference sequence). This CDR3 reads CASSSGGTQPQHF. The CDR3 DNA reads as TGTGCCAGCAGCTCGGGGGGCACCCAGCCCCAGCATTTT.

A note on this clonotype: This may be a read error: a much more frequent sequence differs by one nucleotide. CDR3 nucleotide sequence: TGCAGCGTTGAGGCTTTACGGAACACTGACGCTTTCTTT. Translated, it gives CSVEALRNTDAFF. V usage is TRBV29-1 and J usage is TRBJ1-1; D ambiguous. CDR3 size: 13 residues. Per germline, CDR1 SQVTM and CDR2 ANQGSEA.